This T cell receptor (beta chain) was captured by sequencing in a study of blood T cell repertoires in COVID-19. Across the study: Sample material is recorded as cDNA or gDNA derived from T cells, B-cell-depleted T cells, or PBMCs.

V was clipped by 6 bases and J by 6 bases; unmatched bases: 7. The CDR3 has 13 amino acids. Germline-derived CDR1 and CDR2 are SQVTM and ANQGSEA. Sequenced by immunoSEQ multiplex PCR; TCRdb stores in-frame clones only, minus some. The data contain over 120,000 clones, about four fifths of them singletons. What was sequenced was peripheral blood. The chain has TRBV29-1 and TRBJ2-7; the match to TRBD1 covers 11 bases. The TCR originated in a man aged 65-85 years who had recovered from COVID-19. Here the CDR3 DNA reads TGCAGCGTCCGACGGACAGGGGGCCTCGAGCAGTACTTC. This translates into CSVRRTGGLEQYF.